Listed below are T cell receptor beta chains from one sample, sequenced in a study of blood T cell repertoires in COVID-19. Profiling relied on immunoSEQ multiplex PCR, and the TCRdb table lists in-frame clones only, not all of them. This table holds some 160,000 clones, around four fifths found once. The specimen was peripheral blood. The source of these receptors is a woman aged 80 or older with COVID-19, enrolled during active disease. CDR3s include the opening cysteine and the closing phenylalanine or tryptophan. The order of the fields is clone size, V gene, J gene, D gene, CDR3 protein, CDR3 DNA. A D gene is named only where the DNA matches it firmly. Clone size is shown for a subset of rows, as once, few, many or a class of expanded clone.

>.|TRBV6-1|TRBJ2-2|.
CASSEGGWSGELFF
TGTGCCAGCAGTGAAGGTGGCTGGAGCGGGGAGCTGTTTTTT
>.|TRBV5-4|TRBJ1-1|TRBD1
CASSLRTGTMNTEAFF
TGTGCCAGCAGCCTCCGGACAGGGACGATGAACACTGAAGCTTTCTTT
>.|TRBV27|TRBJ1-6|TRBD1
CASTRGTANSPLHF
TGTGCCAGCACCCGGGGGACAGCTAATTCACCCCTCCACTTT
>once|TRBV9|TRBJ2-3|TRBD2
CASTASGINSDTQYF
TGTGCCAGCACCGCCAGCGGGATTAATTCAGATACGCAGTATTTT
>.|TRBV11-2|TRBJ1-5|.
CASSPGTRQPQHF
TGTGCCAGCAGCCCAGGGACACGACAGCCCCAGCATTTT
>.|TRBV3-1/TRBV3-2|TRBJ1-2|.
CASSLRRDTNYGYTF
TGTGCCAGCAGCCTCCGGCGCGACACTAACTATGGCTACACCTTC
>.|TRBV3-1/TRBV3-2|TRBJ1-6|.
CASRETGVGSPLHF
TGTGCCAGCAGGGAGACAGGTGTTGGTTCACCCCTCCACTTT
>.|TRBV7-9|TRBJ2-1|TRBD1
CASIGTGANEQFF
TGTGCCAGCATCGGGACAGGGGCCAATGAGCAGTTCTTC
>.|TRBV9|TRBJ2-7|.
CASSDRDSPYEQYF
TGTGCCAGCAGCGACCGGGACTCCCCCTACGAGCAGTACTTC
>.|TRBV28|TRBJ2-5|.
CASSFSGAVRETQYF
TGTGCCAGCAGTTTCTCGGGAGCGGTCAGGGAGACCCAGTACTTC
>.|TRBV6-5|TRBJ2-5|TRBD1
CASGVDREETQYF
TGTGCCAGCGGGGTGGACAGGGAAGAGACCCAGTACTTC
>.|TRBV10-1|TRBJ2-7|.
CASSEGTGFYEQYF
TGCGCCAGCAGTGAGGGTACAGGGTTCTACGAGCAGTACTTC
>once|TRBV11-2|TRBJ2-5|TRBD1
CASSLILGRGTMGETQYF
TGTGCCAGCAGCTTAATTCTCGGCAGGGGGACCATGGGGGAGACCCAGTACTTC
>.|TRBV4-1|TRBJ2-3|.
CASSQGQRTDTQYF
TGCGCCAGCAGCCAAGGACAGCGCACAGATACGCAGTATTTT
>.|TRBV5-6|TRBJ1-5|TRBD1
CASNKDRANQPQHF
TGTGCCAGTAACAAGGACAGGGCGAATCAGCCCCAGCATTTT
>.|TRBV5-4|TRBJ1-4|TRBD1
CASSLRDRAGEKLFF
TGTGCCAGCAGCTTGAGGGACAGGGCGGGTGAAAAACTGTTTTTT
>.|TRBV28|TRBJ1-1|.
CASSLGANTEAFF
TGTGCCAGCAGTTTAGGAGCGAACACTGAAGCTTTCTTT
>.|TRBV18|TRBJ1-1|.
CASSPSGGYTEAFF
TGTGCCAGCTCACCCTCGGGTGGATACACTGAAGCTTTCTTT
>.|TRBV5-6|TRBJ1-2|.
CASSFDPSYYGYTF
TGTGCCAGCAGCTTTGACCCTAGCTACTATGGCTACACCTTC
>.|TRBV10-3|TRBJ2-7|TRBD2
CAISESPLAGGPNEQYF
TGTGCCATCAGTGAGTCGCCCCTAGCGGGGGGGCCCAACGAGCAGTACTTC
>few|TRBV28|TRBJ1-2|.
CASTGTSGSRTF
TGTGCCAGCACCGGGACATCGGGGTCGCGCACCTTC
>.|TRBV4-1|TRBJ1-3|.
CASSQGNQRSSGNTIYF
TGCGCCAGCAGCCAAGGAAACCAGCGGAGCTCTGGAAACACCATATATTTT
>few|TRBV19|TRBJ1-2|TRBD1
CAKNLGDRDGYTF
TGTGCCAAAAACCTGGGGGACAGGGATGGCTACACCTTC
>.|TRBV5-4|TRBJ1-2|.
CASRDPTGNYGYTF
TGTGCCAGCAGAGATCCAACGGGGAACTATGGCTACACCTTC
>.|TRBV6-5|TRBJ2-7|TRBD1
CASSPGGPSKQYF
TGTGCCAGCAGTCCAGGGGGCCCTTCCAAGCAGTACTTC
>.|TRBV19|TRBJ1-1|TRBD1
CASSRTGTGGTLGNTEAFF
TGTGCCAGTAGTCGCACAGGGACAGGGGGTACTTTGGGGAACACTGAAGCTTTCTTT
>.|TRBV3-1/TRBV3-2|TRBJ2-2|TRBD2
CASSQTASAWEGGLFF
TGTGCCAGCAGCCAGACGGCGAGTGCCTGGGAGGGTGGGCTGTTTTTT
>.|TRBV9|TRBJ1-2|.
CASSDPLGQSTLWDYGYTF
TGTGCCAGCAGCGACCCTCTAGGACAGTCTACTCTGTGGGACTATGGCTACACCTTC
>.|TRBV19|TRBJ2-3|.
CASSWRATDTQYF
TGTGCCAGTAGTTGGAGGGCAACAGATACGCAGTATTTT
>.|TRBV6-5|TRBJ2-3|.
CASSYTSKDTQYF
TGTGCCAGCAGTTATACTAGCAAGGATACGCAGTATTTT
>once|TRBV5-5|TRBJ1-2|.
CASSPGHSNYGYTF
TGTGCCAGCAGCCCCGGCCACAGTAACTATGGCTACACCTTC
>.|TRBV6-5|TRBJ1-1|TRBD1
CASTPPGTGNNFF
TGTGCCAGCACCCCACCCGGGACAGGGAATAATTTCTTT
>.|TRBV3-1/TRBV3-2|TRBJ1-5|.
CASSQVGPGAINQPQHF
TGTGCCAGCAGCCAAGTAGGCCCAGGGGCAATCAATCAGCCCCAGCATTTT
>once|TRBV6-6|TRBJ1-5|.
CASSFLTGGVAQHF
TGTGCCAGCAGTTTCCTAACGGGAGGGGTCGCCCAGCATTTT
>.|TRBV9|TRBJ1-6|.
CASSPGGVLSSPLHF
TGTGCCAGCAGCCCCGGGGGAGTGCTGAGTTCACCCCTCCACTTT
>.|TRBV5-1|TRBJ2-7|TRBD2
CASSQGLAVSYEQYF
TGCGCCAGCAGCCAAGGACTAGCGGTGTCCTACGAGCAGTACTTC
>.|TRBV6-1|TRBJ1-1|TRBD1
CASSEVLGTGRAAFF
TGTGCCAGCAGTGAAGTTCTCGGGACAGGAAGGGCCGCTTTCTTT
>.|TRBV7-3|TRBJ1-2|.
CASSFGGSRGYTF
TGTGCCAGCAGCTTCGGGGGAAGCAGGGGCTACACCTTC
>.|TRBV11-2|TRBJ2-1|TRBD2
CASSFGGSSYNEQFF
TGTGCCAGCAGCTTCGGGGGGAGCTCCTACAATGAGCAGTTCTTC
>.|TRBV25-1|TRBJ1-2|.
CASSGQGNYGYTF
TGTGCCAGCAGTGGGCAGGGGAACTATGGCTACACCTTC
>.|TRBV2|TRBJ2-2|.
CASSVGHPNTGELFF
TGTGCCAGCAGTGTCGGACACCCGAACACCGGGGAGCTGTTTTTT
>.|TRBV3-1/TRBV3-2|TRBJ2-5|TRBD2
CASSQGRAGVAETQYF
TGTGCCAGCAGCCAAGGTAGAGCGGGAGTTGCAGAGACCCAGTACTTC
>.|TRBV10-2|TRBJ2-1|.
CASSEGGETYNEQFF
TGCGCCAGCAGTGAAGGGGGGGAAACCTACAATGAGCAGTTCTTC
>.|TRBV9|TRBJ2-1|.
CASAVSPTYNEQFF
TGTGCCAGCGCAGTCTCGCCAACCTACAATGAGCAGTTCTTC